Below, 15 T cell receptor beta chains from the same sample are listed, as sequenced in a study of control samples from healthy donors and cancer patients. Generated by immunoSEQ multiplex PCR, the TCRdb table keeps only in-frame clones and is missing some. The data hold some 190,000 clones, with approximately 91% observed a single time. Sequencing was performed on blood. Every receptor here comes from a young man in good health.

This chain uses TRBV29-1 with TRBJ2-3, with D perhaps matching TRBD1 (5 bases). Germline loops: CDR1 SQVTM, CDR2 ANQGSEA. The CDR3 consists of 13 residues. V lost 6 bases, J lost 3 bases, and 13 bases lay in between. CDR3 nucleotide sequence: TGCAGCGTCCAAAGGCCAGGGACAGATACGCAGTATTTT. It encodes CSVQRPGTDTQYF.

The chain uses TRBV10-3 and TRBJ2-7, with D possibly TRBD1 on 5 matching bases. CDR1 and CDR2 (germline): ENHRY, SYGVKD. V lost 4 bases to trimming and J lost 5 bases, with 9 bases between them. This CDR3 region has 12 residues. The CDR3 DNA is TGTGCCATCAGTGGCAGGGTTGACGAGCAGTACTTC. Translation: CAISGRVDEQYF.

This chain connects TRBV6-4 to TRBJ1-5; D may be TRBD1 (6 bases). Deletions cut 7 bases from V and 0 bases from J, with 25 bases between. CDR1 and CDR2 from the germline V gene are MRHNA and SNTAGT. CDR3 size: 19 residues. CDR3 amino acids: CASIPRGRTVLYSNQPQHF. CDR3 in DNA: TGTGCCAGCATCCCCCGAGGTAGGACAGTTTTGTATAGCAATCAGCCCCAGCATTTT.

DNA of the CDR3: TGTGCCAGCAGTTACTCGCGGGGGAACGAAAAACTGTTTTTT. It translates to CASSYSRGNEKLFF. The genes are TRBV6-6 and TRBJ1-4; D might be TRBD1 (5 bases). CDR3 length: 14 residues. From germline, CDR1 is MNHNY and CDR2 SVGAGI (reference sequence). Trimming took 0 bases from V and 8 from J, leaving 10 bases between them.

The V and J genes are TRBV25-1 and TRBJ1-5; unclear D gene. V shed 4 bases and J shed 2 bases, with 12 bases lying between them. Per the germline V gene, CDR1 is MGHDK and CDR2 is SYGVNS. The CDR3 contains 15 residues. DNA for the CDR3: TGTGCCAGCAGTGGCCCGGGTTGGGGCAATCAGCCCCAGCATTTT. Translation: CASSGPGWGNQPQHF.

This clone was found once. V and J are TRBV7-9 and TRBJ1-5, with 7 bases matching TRBD1. CDR1 and CDR2 from the germline V gene are SEHNR and FQNEAQ (reference sequence). This CDR3 is built from 16 residues. V gave up 5 bases and J gave up 11 bases; unmatched junction bases: 18. CDR3 DNA: TGTGCCAGCAGCACTAACGGACAGGCCCATATCGAGACCCAGCATTTT. Protein: CASSTNGQAHIETQHF.

This sequence joins TRBV5-4 and TRBJ2-2; D call uncertain. Trimming removed 3 bases at V and 1 base at J, with 1 base between. This CDR3 is built from 12 residues. Germline values: CDR1 SGHNT, CDR2 YYREEE (reference sequence). The CDR3 loop reads CASSWNTGELFF. The CDR3 bases are TGTGCCAGCAGCTGGAACACCGGGGAGCTGTTTTTT.

This rearrangement joins TRBV5-1 to TRBJ2-7; a weak D match, TRBD1 (6 bases). Germline-derived CDR1 and CDR2 are SGHRS and YFSETQ. V lost 6 bases, J lost 2 bases, and 18 bases lay in between. The length of the CDR3 is 15 residues. Written as DNA, the CDR3 is TGCGCCAGCAACTCCGAAACCAGGGGTACCTACGAGCAGTACTTC. Its translation is CASNSETRGTYEQYF.

The CDR3 here is CASSLRQGGANIQYF. CDR3 DNA sequence: TGTGCCAGCAGCTTACGACAGGGGGGTGCAAACATTCAGTACTTC. The J gene is TRBJ2-4, the V gene TRBV7-9, with 9 bases that match TRBD1. The CDR3 totals 15 residues. Germline V gene lookup returns CDR1 SEHNR and CDR2 FQNEAQ (reference sequence). V trimming: 2 bases; J trimming: 6 bases; junction bases outside the gene matches: 5. The complete variable domain, with remaining parts taken from reference TRBV7-9 and TRBJ2-4, reads DTGVSQNPRHKITKRGQNVTFRCDPISEHNRLYWYRQTLGQGPEFLTYFQNEAQLEKSRLLSDRFSAERPKGSFSTLEIQRTEQGDSAMYLCASSLRQGGANIQYFGAGTRLSVL.

The chain employs TRBV5-1 and TRBJ1-3; TRBD1 aligns across 10 bases. The CDR3 covers 14 residues. Germline V CDR1 and CDR2: SGHRS, YFSETQ. The V gene end was trimmed by 7 bases and the J gene end by 4 bases; junction bases not matched to a gene: 5. The CDR3 protein is CASRPTGGGNTIYF. Here the CDR3 DNA reads TGCGCCAGCCGGCCGACAGGGGGCGGAAACACCATATATTTT.

This chain links TRBV27 with TRBJ2-7, with TRBD1 identical over 9 bases. The germline gives CDR1 MNHEY, CDR2 SMNVEV (reference sequence). The trim removed 5 bases at V and 6 bases at J, leaving 5 bases unmatched. CDR3 size: 13 residues. Here the CDR3 reads CASSPRTGVEQYF. CDR3 bases: TGTGCCAGCAGTCCAAGGACAGGGGTCGAGCAGTACTTC.

The V call is TRBV6-4, the J call TRBJ1-1; TRBD1 aligns across 9 bases. Germline V lookup: CDR1 MRHNA, CDR2 SNTAGT. The CDR3 runs 19 residues. The V gene end was trimmed by 2 bases and the J gene end by 1 base; junction bases not matched to a gene: 14. The CDR3 region has the DNA TGTGCCAGCAGTGACACCGAACCAAGGACAGGGGTTGAGAACACTGAAGCTTTCTTT. The encoded protein is CASSDTEPRTGVENTEAFF.

This chain links TRBV15 with TRBJ2-7; TRBD1 matches at 7 bases. The CDR3 extends over 14 amino acids. After removal of 3 bases from V and 2 bases from J, the junction contained 4 bases not matched to a gene. Germline CDR1 and CDR2: LNHNV and YYDKDF (reference sequence). CDR3 nucleotide sequence: TGTGCCACCAGCAGTAGACAGGGTCCCTACGAGCAGTACTTC. Protein sequence: CATSSRQGPYEQYF. The whole variable domain, filled in from reference TRBV15 and TRBJ2-7, reads DAMVIQNPRYQVTQFGKPVTLSCSQTLNHNVMYWYQQKSSQAPKLLFHYYDKDFNNEADTPDNFQSRRPNTSFCFLDIRSPGLGDTAMYLCATSSRQGPYEQYFGPGTRLTVT.

The chain recombines TRBV3-1 (or the pseudogene TRBV3-2) with TRBJ1-1, with D tentatively TRBD1 (6 bases). The germline CDR1 and CDR2 sequences are LGHDT and YNNKEL (reference sequence). The V end was cut by 3 bases, the J end by 5 bases, with 10 bases between. This CDR3 is 13 amino acids long. The CDR3 sequence is CASSHGRGTEAFF. The CDR3 bases are TGTGCCAGCAGCCATGGCAGGGGTACTGAAGCTTTCTTT.

V is TRBV4-1 and J is TRBJ2-3; perhaps TRBD1 as D (5 bases). The V end was cut by 3 bases, the J end by 8 bases, with 15 bases between. The germline CDR1 and CDR2 sequences are MGHRA and YSYEKL. The CDR3 contains 14 residues. This chain's CDR3 is CASSQGKGVGTQYF. The CDR3 DNA follows: TGCGCCAGCAGCCAGGGAAAAGGGGTGGGTACGCAGTATTTT.